A selection of T cell receptor beta chains follows, all from one sample in a study of T cells after yellow fever vaccination. TCRdb re-analysed the 5' RACE reads in MiXCR, keeping a single row per CDR3 protein. This repertoire shows about 340,000 distinct CDR3 sequences, approximately 3.9% found once; its top ten account for roughly a quarter. The sample in question was PBMCs, obtained 5 days after the yellow fever booster vaccination. The source of these receptors is a man aged 18-30 years who received the YFV17D yellow fever vaccine. CDR3s leave out the opening cysteine and the closing phenylalanine or tryptophan.

CDR3	V	J
ASSRGRVAGYTDTQY	TRBV5-1	TRBJ2-3
ASSSGPNYGYT	TRBV5-1	TRBJ1-2
ASSLTGGRTDTQY	TRBV7-3	TRBJ2-3
ASSQFSGGTYEQY	TRBV4-1	TRBJ2-7
ASSPPGQGFRSDTQY	TRBV18	TRBJ2-3
SARDYKERGQETQY	TRBV20-1	TRBJ2-5
SAPSTGRETQY	TRBV20-1	TRBJ2-5
ASSLVSGPLNTGELF	TRBV5-1	TRBJ2-2
SARIGRGRGYVNTEAF	TRBV20-1	TRBJ1-1
ATRTGVDEQF	TRBV11-2	TRBJ2-1